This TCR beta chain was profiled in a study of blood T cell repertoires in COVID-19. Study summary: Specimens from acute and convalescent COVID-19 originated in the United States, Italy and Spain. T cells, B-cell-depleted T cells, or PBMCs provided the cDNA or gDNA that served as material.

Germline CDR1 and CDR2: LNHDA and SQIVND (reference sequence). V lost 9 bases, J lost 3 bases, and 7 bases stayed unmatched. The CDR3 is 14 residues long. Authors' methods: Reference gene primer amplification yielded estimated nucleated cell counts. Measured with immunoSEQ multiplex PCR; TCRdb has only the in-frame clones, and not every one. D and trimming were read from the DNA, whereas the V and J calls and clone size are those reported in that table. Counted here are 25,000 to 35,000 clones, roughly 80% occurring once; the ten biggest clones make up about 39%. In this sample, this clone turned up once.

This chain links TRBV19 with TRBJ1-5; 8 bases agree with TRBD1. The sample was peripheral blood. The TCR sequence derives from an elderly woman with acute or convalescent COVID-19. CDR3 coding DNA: TGTGCCAGCCTCGACAGGGGAGCCAATCAGCCCCAGCATTTT. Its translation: CASLDRGANQPQHF.